This TCR beta chain originates from a study of T cell responses to AZD1222 COVID-19 vaccine (dated by TCRdb to about 2021). Notes on the research overall: AZD1222 recipients given second doses at about 4 weeks or at about 12 weeks were pooled, since spike-specific TCR depth and breadth were not found to differ between the two schedules. Enrollment into the trials was organized by age into subgroups of 18-55, 56-69 and 70-plus years, and those subgroups contained roughly 150, 30 and 60 TCR-sequenced participants, respectively. A total of just over 230 trial participants underwent TCR sequencing, of whom 200 to 220 had received two doses of AZD1222 and 26 had received two doses of the MenACWY control vaccine.

On this clone: What antigen it recognizes has not been identified. Qualities for individual bases were not recorded, and no much larger clone is one base off.

Findings and caveats that apply to the study as a whole: After two AZD1222 doses, both the breadth and the depth of spike-specific TCRs were significantly higher than at day 0 and than in MenACWY recipients. Because no samples from the day 14 peak response were available, repertoires could be characterized only after the peak T cell response. Epitopes outside the regions mutated in the B.1.351 and B.1.1.7 variants were reportedly recognized by nearly half of the unique spike-specific TCRs. The 56-69-year group was small, and its depth increase did not reach significance, likely because of low power. Participants were mostly white British and included more females than males, and it was suggested by the authors that clonal diversity may have been underestimated. The vaccine-associated CD4 TCRs covered the entire spike protein, and the dominant responses fell in regions 160-218 and 743-854. Conclusions about previously exposed vaccinees are limited, since just six or seven AZD1222 recipients were seropositive for SARS-CoV-2 at baseline.

The intended sense of this specimen's time point label: baseline before first vaccination. Vaccinee samples came from UK trials COV001 and COV002, including a single-blind randomized controlled phase 2/3 trial of AZD1222 (ChAdOx1 nCoV-19) in healthy adults. Trial participant PBMC samples were collected at day 0 and day 28 after the second dose for TCRbeta chain sequencing. Reading the germline V gene gives CDR1 ENHRY and CDR2 SYGVKD. Spanning cysteine to phenylalanine, the CDR3 consists of 13 amino acids. The CDR3 DNA has 39 bases and is translated from base 1. V loses 3 bases of germline sequence and J loses 2 bases, and the interval between the two ends is 6 bases. The CDR3 regions of human TCRbeta chains were analyzed by immunosequencing. In the original analysis: Repertoire TCRs were matched against a reference library of SARS-CoV-2-specific TCRs generated with the MIRA antigen-specificity platform. Breadth was defined as the fraction of unique TCRs that were SARS-CoV-2-associated. Depth was defined as the fraction of total T cells that were SARS-CoV-2-associated. Each spike-specific TCR was assigned to its reactive spike region and to a CD4 or CD8 class using the MIRA data. Log10-transformed breadth and depth values were compared by one-way ANOVA with Sidak's multiple comparisons tests. TCRdb carries this immuneACCESS record with in-frame sequences only. Its versions omit some clonotypes, under half of them owing to an unresolved V gene in the studies checked, with the rest unexplained. Clonal size and the V and J genes are those of that table, whereas D and trimming came from the DNA. For this sample there are tens of thousands of clones; 80% to 85% appear just once. Over 10% of the sample is taken by the ten largest.

The receptor's source is an adult in good health. Here the chain combines TRBV10-3 and TRBJ2-3, with the D gene too uncertain to name. Material: peripheral blood, obtained on day 0 of AZD1222 vaccination. The CDR3 region reads CAISDGDTDTQYF. Here is the DNA: TGTGCCATCAGTGACGGAGACACAGATACGCAGTATTTT.